This T cell receptor beta chain was sequenced for a study of T cell responses to AZD1222 COVID-19 vaccine (dated by TCRdb to the early 2020s). Study-wide context: TCR sequencing covered roughly 230 trial participants: nearly 210 given two doses of AZD1222 and around 26 given two doses of MenACWY control vaccine. Enrollment into the trials was organized by age into subgroups of 18-55, 56-69 and 70-plus years, and those subgroups contained roughly 140, 27 and 60 TCR-sequenced participants, respectively. Study-wide conclusions, independent of this receptor: Conclusions about previously exposed vaccinees are limited because only six or seven AZD1222 recipients were SARS-CoV-2 seropositive at baseline. The 56-69-year group was small, and its depth increase did not reach significance, likely because of low power. No day 14 peak-response samples were available, so repertoires were characterized only after the peak T cell response. Reportedly, close to half of the unique spike-specific TCRs recognized epitopes lying outside the regions that are mutated in the B.1.351 and B.1.1.7 variants. Vaccine-associated CD4 TCRs spanned the whole spike protein, with dominant responses in regions 160-218 and 743-854. A significant rise in spike-specific TCR breadth and depth was observed after two AZD1222 doses relative to day 0 and relative to MenACWY recipients. Participants were mostly white British, with more females than males. The authors suggested clonal diversity may have been underestimated.

The CDR3 regions of human TCRbeta chains were subjected to immunosequencing. In the source study's methods: TCRs in the repertoires were compared against a reference library of SARS-CoV-2-specific TCRs that had been generated with the MIRA antigen-specificity platform. Breadth was defined as the fraction of unique TCRs that were SARS-CoV-2-associated. Depth was defined as the fraction of total T cells that were SARS-CoV-2-associated. Each spike-specific TCR was assigned to its reactive spike region and to a CD4 or CD8 class using the MIRA data. Log10-transformed breadth and depth values were compared by one-way ANOVA with Sidak's multiple comparisons tests. The immuneACCESS repertoire file appears here via TCRdb, limited to in-frame rearrangements. These files lack a portion of the clones; in checked studies, under half of the deficit traces to unresolved V genes, and the cause of the others is not known. The V and J calls and clone size come from that table; D and trimming were worked out from the DNA. The sample records more than 140,000 clones, 85% to 95% of which are singletons. Over 0.9% of the sample is held by the ten biggest clonotypes.

About this clone: Its antigen specificity is not known. One base away there is no much larger clone; base qualities are not given.

The time point label, as the study defines it: baseline before first vaccination. Explained via the paper, the treatment or condition label denotes: meningococcal conjugate vaccine given as trial control. Vaccinee samples were obtained from the UK trials COV001 and COV002, which included a single-blind randomized controlled phase 2/3 trial of AZD1222 (ChAdOx1 nCoV-19) in healthy adults. Trial participant PBMC samples were collected at day 0 and day 28 after the second dose for TCRbeta chain sequencing. From a lookup of the germline V gene, CDR1 and CDR2 are SGDLS and YYNGEE. Including the terminal cysteine and phenylalanine, the CDR3 comprises 14 residues. Only the CDR3 part of the read is kept: 42 bases, read in frame from the first base. V sheds 0 bases and J sheds 5 bases, leaving 11 bases between their ends.

The chain was built from TRBV9 and TRBJ2-5; the D gene cannot be resolved reliably. Source: peripheral blood, taken on day 0 of MenACWY control vaccination. The source of this sequence is an adult in good health. The DNA is as follows: TGTGCCAGCAGCGTAGCGCCCATAGGGGAGACCCAGTACTTC. The encoded protein is CASSVAPIGETQYF.